A selection of T cell receptor beta chains follows, all from one sample in a study of T cell responses to AZD1222 COVID-19 vaccine. Libraries were prepared by immunoSEQ multiplex PCR; TCRdb keeps only in-frame clonotypes and omits some of them. Here the sample spans some 97,000 clones, 88% being singletons. This specimen consisted of peripheral blood, obtained on day 0 of AZD1222 vaccination. All receptors derive from an adult in good health. CDR3s include the opening cysteine and the closing phenylalanine or tryptophan. The order of the fields is V gene, clone size, D gene, J gene, CDR3 protein, CDR3 DNA. A D gene is named only where the DNA matches it firmly. A clone size is listed for some rows: how often the clone was seen (once, few, many), or a class if it is expanded.

V gene: TRBV28; clone size: -; D gene: -; J gene: TRBJ1-5; CDR3 protein: CASSLLEEWGNQPQHF; CDR3 DNA: TGTGCCAGCAGTTTATTAGAGGAGTGGGGCAATCAGCCCCAGCATTTT
V gene: TRBV14; clone size: -; D gene: -; J gene: TRBJ2-1; CDR3 protein: CASSPPNSYNEQFF; CDR3 DNA: TGTGCCAGCAGCCCCCCGAACTCCTACAATGAGCAGTTCTTC
V gene: TRBV19; clone size: -; D gene: -; J gene: TRBJ1-2; CDR3 protein: CASSMGGAGGYTF; CDR3 DNA: TGTGCCAGTAGTATGGGGGGCGCAGGAGGCTACACCTTC
V gene: TRBV11-2; clone size: -; D gene: TRBD2; J gene: TRBJ2-1; CDR3 protein: CASSLGVGTSGRSPFF; CDR3 DNA: TGTGCCAGCAGCTTAGGGGTTGGGACTAGCGGGAGAAGCCCGTTCTTC
V gene: TRBV7-3; clone size: -; D gene: -; J gene: TRBJ2-3; CDR3 protein: CASSLRGRGDTQYF; CDR3 DNA: TGTGCCAGCAGCTTACGGGGGAGAGGAGATACGCAGTATTTT
V gene: TRBV7-8; clone size: -; D gene: TRBD2; J gene: TRBJ2-2; CDR3 protein: CASGGSGTGELFF; CDR3 DNA: TGTGCCAGCGGCGGGAGCGGTACCGGGGAGCTGTTTTTT
V gene: TRBV9; clone size: once; D gene: -; J gene: TRBJ2-1; CDR3 protein: CASSERLAGPKGNEQFF; CDR3 DNA: TGTGCCAGCAGCGAGCGGTTGGCGGGACCGAAGGGGAATGAGCAGTTCTTC
V gene: TRBV4-3; clone size: -; D gene: -; J gene: TRBJ2-1; CDR3 protein: CASSPTRADNEQFF; CDR3 DNA: TGCGCCAGCAGCCCCACGAGGGCTGACAATGAGCAGTTCTTC
V gene: TRBV9; clone size: -; D gene: -; J gene: TRBJ2-7; CDR3 protein: CASSPTGEAYEQYF; CDR3 DNA: TGTGCCAGCAGCCCCACAGGGGAGGCCTACGAGCAGTACTTC
V gene: TRBV28; clone size: -; D gene: TRBD2; J gene: TRBJ2-1; CDR3 protein: CASRQLAGGHEQFF; CDR3 DNA: TGTGCCAGCAGGCAGTTAGCGGGAGGGCACGAGCAGTTCTTC
V gene: TRBV28; clone size: -; D gene: -; J gene: TRBJ2-7; CDR3 protein: CASSRDYEQYF; CDR3 DNA: TGTGCCAGCAGCAGGGACTACGAGCAGTACTTC
V gene: TRBV13; clone size: -; D gene: TRBD2; J gene: TRBJ2-1; CDR3 protein: CASSLGAQRAGGGRVNEQFF; CDR3 DNA: TGTGCCAGCAGCTTAGGGGCGCAGAGGGCGGGAGGAGGACGAGTCAATGAGCAGTTCTTC
V gene: TRBV7-2; clone size: -; D gene: -; J gene: TRBJ2-7; CDR3 protein: CASSLRPFASYEQYF; CDR3 DNA: TGTGCCAGCAGCCTCAGACCCTTTGCATCCTACGAGCAGTACTTC
V gene: TRBV27; clone size: -; D gene: -; J gene: TRBJ1-3; CDR3 protein: CASRRSSGNTIYF; CDR3 DNA: TGTGCCAGCAGGCGGAGCTCTGGAAACACCATATATTTT
V gene: TRBV2; clone size: once; D gene: -; J gene: TRBJ2-4; CDR3 protein: CASIGQLPKNIQYF; CDR3 DNA: TGTGCCAGCATAGGTCAATTGCCCAAAAACATTCAGTACTTC
V gene: TRBV7-9; clone size: once; D gene: TRBD1; J gene: TRBJ2-6; CDR3 protein: CASSSRTGDSPGANVLTF; CDR3 DNA: TGTGCCAGCAGCTCCAGGACAGGGGACTCTCCTGGGGCCAACGTCCTGACTTTC
V gene: TRBV4-3; clone size: -; D gene: -; J gene: TRBJ2-5; CDR3 protein: CASSQEGQNNQETQYF; CDR3 DNA: TGCGCCAGCAGCCAAGAAGGACAGAATAACCAAGAGACCCAGTACTTC
V gene: TRBV15; clone size: -; D gene: -; J gene: TRBJ1-5; CDR3 protein: CATSREQSNQPQHF; CDR3 DNA: TGTGCCACCAGCAGAGAACAGAGTAATCAGCCCCAGCATTTT
V gene: TRBV4-3; clone size: -; D gene: -; J gene: TRBJ2-3; CDR3 protein: CASSQDSAVGGIEDTQYF; CDR3 DNA: TGCGCCAGCAGCCAAGATAGCGCGGTGGGAGGAATCGAAGATACGCAGTATTTT
V gene: TRBV29-1; clone size: -; D gene: TRBD2; J gene: TRBJ2-5; CDR3 protein: CSVDMVAGLEGETQYF; CDR3 DNA: TGCAGCGTTGACATGGTAGCGGGTCTCGAGGGGGAGACCCAGTACTTC
V gene: TRBV11-2; clone size: -; D gene: -; J gene: TRBJ1-1; CDR3 protein: CASSVGYTEAFF; CDR3 DNA: TGTGCCAGCAGCGTCGGGTACACTGAAGCTTTCTTT
V gene: TRBV28; clone size: -; D gene: TRBD2; J gene: TRBJ2-3; CDR3 protein: CASSGLAADTQYF; CDR3 DNA: TGTGCCAGCAGTGGACTAGCGGCAGATACGCAGTATTTT
V gene: TRBV7-9; clone size: -; D gene: -; J gene: TRBJ1-2; CDR3 protein: CASSLGPRASYGYTF; CDR3 DNA: TGTGCCAGCAGCTTAGGGCCCAGGGCCTCCTATGGCTACACCTTC
V gene: TRBV29-1; clone size: -; D gene: -; J gene: TRBJ1-1; CDR3 protein: CSVELLLNEAEAFF; CDR3 DNA: TGCAGCGTTGAGTTGCTTCTCAACGAGGCTGAAGCTTTCTTT
V gene: TRBV28; clone size: -; D gene: TRBD2; J gene: TRBJ2-7; CDR3 protein: CASIASGRGASYEQYF; CDR3 DNA: TGTGCCAGCATTGCTAGCGGGAGAGGGGCCTCCTACGAGCAGTACTTC
V gene: TRBV13; clone size: -; D gene: TRBD1; J gene: TRBJ1-1; CDR3 protein: CASSFGRQGNTEAFF; CDR3 DNA: TGTGCCAGCAGCTTTGGAAGACAGGGGAACACTGAAGCTTTCTTT
V gene: TRBV13; clone size: -; D gene: TRBD1; J gene: TRBJ1-2; CDR3 protein: CASSFRDRELVYGYTF; CDR3 DNA: TGTGCCAGCAGCTTCCGGGACAGGGAGCTAGTCTATGGCTACACCTTC
V gene: TRBV12-5; clone size: -; D gene: -; J gene: TRBJ2-2; CDR3 protein: CASGLVLSANTGELFF; CDR3 DNA: TGTGCTAGTGGTTTGGTACTTAGCGCGAACACCGGGGAGCTGTTTTTT
V gene: TRBV28; clone size: -; D gene: -; J gene: TRBJ1-5; CDR3 protein: CASSLGDIGNQPQHF; CDR3 DNA: TGTGCCAGCAGTTTAGGGGATATTGGCAATCAGCCCCAGCATTTT
V gene: TRBV12-3/TRBV12-4; clone size: -; D gene: -; J gene: TRBJ2-3; CDR3 protein: CASSWRYTDTQYF; CDR3 DNA: TGTGCCAGCAGTTGGCGGTACACAGATACGCAGTATTTT
V gene: TRBV4-3; clone size: -; D gene: TRBD1; J gene: TRBJ1-1; CDR3 protein: CASSQDLGRGGTEAFF; CDR3 DNA: TGCGCCAGCAGCCAAGATTTGGGCAGGGGGGGCACTGAAGCTTTCTTT
V gene: TRBV4-3; clone size: -; D gene: -; J gene: TRBJ2-1; CDR3 protein: CASSQDLITRSYNEQFF; CDR3 DNA: TGCGCCAGCAGCCAAGATTTGATAACCCGCTCCTACAATGAGCAGTTCTTC
V gene: TRBV3-1/TRBV3-2; clone size: -; D gene: TRBD2; J gene: TRBJ2-2; CDR3 protein: CASSQDLREVGTGELFF; CDR3 DNA: TGTGCCAGCAGCCAAGACTTGCGGGAGGTCGGGACCGGGGAGCTGTTTTTT
V gene: TRBV5-1; clone size: -; D gene: TRBD1; J gene: TRBJ1-2; CDR3 protein: CASSLGDRGLYDGYTF; CDR3 DNA: TGCGCCAGCAGCTTGGGGGACAGGGGACTATATGATGGCTACACCTTC
V gene: TRBV30; clone size: -; D gene: -; J gene: TRBJ1-5; CDR3 protein: CAWSRHGPGGNQPQHF; CDR3 DNA: TGTGCCTGGAGTCGGCACGGCCCGGGCGGCAATCAGCCCCAGCATTTT
V gene: TRBV28; clone size: -; D gene: -; J gene: TRBJ1-2; CDR3 protein: CASSWSGREFGYTF; CDR3 DNA: TGTGCCAGCAGTTGGTCAGGGCGAGAGTTCGGCTACACCTTC
V gene: TRBV11-2; clone size: -; D gene: TRBD1; J gene: TRBJ1-4; CDR3 protein: CASSLDLPGTGGTNEKLFF; CDR3 DNA: TGTGCCAGCAGCTTAGATTTACCCGGGACAGGGGGGACTAATGAAAAACTGTTTTTT
V gene: TRBV15; clone size: -; D gene: TRBD1; J gene: TRBJ2-7; CDR3 protein: CATSSRQGYEQYF; CDR3 DNA: TGTGCCACCAGCTCCCGACAGGGCTACGAGCAGTACTTC